The clone carrying this TCR beta chain occurred once. Antigen unknown. This sample is part of a study of cytotoxic CD8 clonotypes in ibrutinib-treated CLL. The study, taken as a whole, reports: Clonality went higher at ibrutinib response and then dropped back toward baseline at progression. On treatment, the uncommon public clonotypes contracted or remained stable.

Clones were sequenced by immunoSEQ multiplex PCR, and TCRdb holds only the in-frame ones, with some missing. This repertoire shows over 120,000 clones, about 78% found once; its top ten account for about 5%. TCR beta library input comprised around 1.9 micrograms of genomic DNA from cryopreserved PBMCs. The sequence came from a human donor with chronic lymphocytic leukemia. This material consisted of PBMCs, taken after 24 months of ibrutinib treatment.

CDR3 nucleotides: TGTGCCAGCAGTGACCCCGGGACAGGGGGTCTTAACTATGGCTACACCTTC. It codes for CASSDPGTGGLNYGYTF. This chain uses TRBV6-4 with TRBJ1-2; 11 bases are a match to TRBD1. CDR3 length equals 17 residues. Losses at the gene ends were 2 bases for V and 1 base for J; bases not matched to a gene: 6. The germline CDR1 and CDR2 sequences are MRHNA and SNTAGT.